This TCR beta chain appears in the sequencing data of a study of blood T cell repertoires in COVID-19. Study summary: COVID-19 samples from acute and convalescent phases originated in the United States, Italy and Spain.

Method: immunoSEQ multiplex PCR; TCRdb's copy keeps in-frame clones and lacks some. The sample shows about 100,000 clones, roughly 84% of them seen only once. CDR1 and CDR2 from the germline V gene are SGHAT and FQNNGV. Trimming removed 3 bases from V and 3 bases from J, with 8 bases in between. The CDR3 sequence is 13 residues long. Specimen: peripheral blood. The receptor was derived from a man in his sixties with acute or convalescent COVID-19. J is TRBJ1-1 and V is TRBV11-2; no clear D gene. This chain's CDR3 is CASSFLGDTEAFF. As DNA, the CDR3 is TGTGCCAGCAGCTTTCTGGGAGACACTGAAGCTTTCTTT.